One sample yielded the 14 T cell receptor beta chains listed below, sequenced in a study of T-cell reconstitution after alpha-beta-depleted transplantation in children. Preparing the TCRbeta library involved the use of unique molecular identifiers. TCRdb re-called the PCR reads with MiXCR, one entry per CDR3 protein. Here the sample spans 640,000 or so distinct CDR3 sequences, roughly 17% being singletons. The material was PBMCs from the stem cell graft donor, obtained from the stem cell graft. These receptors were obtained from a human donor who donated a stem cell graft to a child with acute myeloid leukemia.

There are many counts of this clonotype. The CDR3 sequence: CASSPPGRYPMNTEAFF. The CDR3 DNA is TGTGCCAGCAGTCCACCTGGACGTTATCCCATGAACACTGAAGCTTTCTTT. V usage is TRBV6-1 and J usage is TRBJ1-1; the D is unclear. There are 17 residues in the CDR3. Per germline, CDR1 MNHNS and CDR2 SASEGT. Trimming pared 5 bases from V and 0 bases from J, leaving 19 bases between.

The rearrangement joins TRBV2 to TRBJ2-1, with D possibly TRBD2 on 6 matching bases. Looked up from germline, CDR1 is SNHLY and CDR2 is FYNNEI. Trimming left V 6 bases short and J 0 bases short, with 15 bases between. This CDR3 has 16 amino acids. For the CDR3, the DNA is TGTGCCAGCAGGGGGGGAACAGTACTCTCCTACAATGAGCAGTTCTTC. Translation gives CASRGGTVLSYNEQFF.

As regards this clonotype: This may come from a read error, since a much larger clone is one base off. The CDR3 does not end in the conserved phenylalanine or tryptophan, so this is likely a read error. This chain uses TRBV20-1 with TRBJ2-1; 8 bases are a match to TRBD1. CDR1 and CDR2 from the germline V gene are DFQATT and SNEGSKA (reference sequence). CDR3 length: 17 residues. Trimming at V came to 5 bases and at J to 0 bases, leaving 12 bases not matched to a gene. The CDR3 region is CSALIGQGYSSYNEQFS. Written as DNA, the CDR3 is TGCAGTGCTCTTATAGGACAGGGTTATAGCTCCTACAATGAGCAGTTCTCC.

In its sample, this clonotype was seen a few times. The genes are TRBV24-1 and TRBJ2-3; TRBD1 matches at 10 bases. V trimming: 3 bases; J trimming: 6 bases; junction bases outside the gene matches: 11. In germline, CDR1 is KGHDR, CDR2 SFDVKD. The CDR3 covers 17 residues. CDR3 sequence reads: CATSDHPGQGVRDTQYF. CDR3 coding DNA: TGTGCCACCAGTGATCACCCCGGACAGGGGGTTCGGGATACGCAGTATTTT.

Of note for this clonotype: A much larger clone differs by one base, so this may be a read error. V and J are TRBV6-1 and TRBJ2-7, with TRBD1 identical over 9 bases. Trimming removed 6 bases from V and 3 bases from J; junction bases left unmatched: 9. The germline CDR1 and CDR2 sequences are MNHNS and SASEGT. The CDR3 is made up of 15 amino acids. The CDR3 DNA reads TGTGCCAGCAGAAGAACCGGGACAGGGATCTACGAGCAGTACTTC. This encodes CASRRTGTGIYEQYF.

CDR3 in DNA: TGTGCCAGCAGCCCCCCTAGGACGAACCACGAGCAGTACTTC. Translated: CASSPPRTNHEQYF. This chain joins TRBV7-9 and TRBJ2-7; D is unresolved. This CDR3 spans 14 amino acids. Germline V gives CDR1 SEHNR, CDR2 FQNEAQ (reference sequence). The V and J ends lost 5 bases and 5 bases respectively, with 16 bases between them.

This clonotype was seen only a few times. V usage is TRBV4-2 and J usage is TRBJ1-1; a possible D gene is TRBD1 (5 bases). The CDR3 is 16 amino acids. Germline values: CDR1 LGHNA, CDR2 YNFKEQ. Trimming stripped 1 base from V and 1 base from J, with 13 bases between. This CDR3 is CASSQVGGFGNTEAFF. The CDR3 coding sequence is TGTGCCAGCAGCCAAGTCGGGGGATTTGGGAACACTGAAGCTTTCTTT.

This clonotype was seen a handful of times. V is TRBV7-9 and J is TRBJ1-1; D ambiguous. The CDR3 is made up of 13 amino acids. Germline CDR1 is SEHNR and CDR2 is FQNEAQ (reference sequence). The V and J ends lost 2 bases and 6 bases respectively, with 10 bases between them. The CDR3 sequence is CASSLLGVPEAFF. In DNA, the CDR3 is TGTGCCAGCAGCTTACTGGGAGTCCCTGAAGCTTTCTTT. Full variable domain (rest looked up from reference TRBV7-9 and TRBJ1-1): DTGVSQNPRHKITKRGQNVTFRCDPISEHNRLYWYRQTLGQGPEFLTYFQNEAQLEKSRLLSDRFSAERPKGSFSTLEIQRTEQGDSAMYLCASSLLGVPEAFFGQGTRLTVV.

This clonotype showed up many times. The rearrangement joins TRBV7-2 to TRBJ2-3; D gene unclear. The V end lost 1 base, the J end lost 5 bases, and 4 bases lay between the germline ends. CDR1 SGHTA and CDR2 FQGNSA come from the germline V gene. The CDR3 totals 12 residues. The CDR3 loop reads CASSLEQDTQYF. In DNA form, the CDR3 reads TGTGCCAGCAGCTTAGAGCAAGATACGCAGTATTTT.

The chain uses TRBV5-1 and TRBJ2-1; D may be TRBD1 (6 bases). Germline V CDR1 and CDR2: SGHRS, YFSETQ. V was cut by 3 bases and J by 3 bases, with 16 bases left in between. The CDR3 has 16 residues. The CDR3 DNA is TGCGCCAGCAGCTCCGCCGCCGGGGACAACTACAATGAGCAGTTCTTC. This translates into CASSSAAGDNYNEQFF.

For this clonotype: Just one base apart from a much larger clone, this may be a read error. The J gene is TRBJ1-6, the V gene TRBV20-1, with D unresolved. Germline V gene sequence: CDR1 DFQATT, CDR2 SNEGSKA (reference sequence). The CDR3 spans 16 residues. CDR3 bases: TGCGGTGCTAGAGAGGCGGGGTACGTGGGGTTTGCCCCCCTCCACTTT. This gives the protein CGAREAGYVGFAPLHF.

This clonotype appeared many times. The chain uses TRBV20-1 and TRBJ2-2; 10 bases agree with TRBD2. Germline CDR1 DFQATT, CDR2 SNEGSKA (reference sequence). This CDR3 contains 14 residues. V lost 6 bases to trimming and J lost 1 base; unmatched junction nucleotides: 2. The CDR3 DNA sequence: TGCAGTGCGAGACTAGCGGGGAACACCGGGGAGCTGTTTTTT. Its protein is CSARLAGNTGELFF.

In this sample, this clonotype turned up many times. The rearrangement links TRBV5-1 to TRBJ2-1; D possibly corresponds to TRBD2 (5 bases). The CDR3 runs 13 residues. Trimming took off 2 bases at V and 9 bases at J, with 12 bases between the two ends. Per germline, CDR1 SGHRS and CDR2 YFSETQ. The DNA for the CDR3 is TGCGCCAGCAGCTTCGAGGGAAAGAGTGAGCAGTTCTTC. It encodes CASSFEGKSEQFF.

The CDR3 is CASSLGDRDNEQFF. CDR3 sequence (DNA): TGTGCCAGCAGTTTAGGGGACAGGGACAATGAGCAGTTCTTC. The chain is built from TRBV12-3 or TRBV12-4 and TRBJ2-1, with TRBD1 matching 9 bases. J lost 5 bases, V lost 1 base, and 0 bases had no gene match. The CDR3 runs to 14 residues.